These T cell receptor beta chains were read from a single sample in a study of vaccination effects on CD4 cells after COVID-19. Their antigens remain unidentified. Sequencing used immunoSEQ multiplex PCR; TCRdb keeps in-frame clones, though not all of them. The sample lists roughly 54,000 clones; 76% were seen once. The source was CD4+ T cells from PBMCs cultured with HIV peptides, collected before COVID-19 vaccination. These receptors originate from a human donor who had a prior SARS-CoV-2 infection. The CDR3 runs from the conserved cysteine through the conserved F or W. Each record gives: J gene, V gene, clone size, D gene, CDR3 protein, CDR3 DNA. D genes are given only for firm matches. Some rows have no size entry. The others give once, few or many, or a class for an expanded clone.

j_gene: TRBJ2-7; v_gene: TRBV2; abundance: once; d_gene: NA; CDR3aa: CASNSGSRGEQYF; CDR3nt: TGTGCCAGCAACAGTGGGTCCAGGGGCGAGCAGTACTTC
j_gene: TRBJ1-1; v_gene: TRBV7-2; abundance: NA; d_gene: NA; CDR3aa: CASSPGTGPWFEAFF; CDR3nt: TGTGCCAGCAGCCCTGGGACGGGCCCATGGTTTGAAGCTTTCTTT
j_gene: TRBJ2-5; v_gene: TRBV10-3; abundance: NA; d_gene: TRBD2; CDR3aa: CAIKRTSGGETQYF; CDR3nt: TGTGCCATCAAGCGGACTAGCGGGGGTGAGACCCAGTACTTC
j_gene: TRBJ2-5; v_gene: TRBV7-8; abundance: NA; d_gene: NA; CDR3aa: CASSLDWSGVETQYF; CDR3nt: TGTGCCAGCAGCTTAGACTGGTCAGGCGTGGAGACCCAGTACTTC
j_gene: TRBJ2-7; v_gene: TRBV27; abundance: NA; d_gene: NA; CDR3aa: CASSFRGMQGYEQYF; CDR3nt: TGTGCCAGCAGTTTCCGGGGGATGCAGGGGTACGAGCAGTACTTC
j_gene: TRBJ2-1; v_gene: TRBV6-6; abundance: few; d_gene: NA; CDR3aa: CASSPTSFEQFF; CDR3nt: TGTGCCAGCAGCCCAACTAGTTTTGAGCAGTTCTTC
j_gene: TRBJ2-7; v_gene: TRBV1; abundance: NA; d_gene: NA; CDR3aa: CTSSQDFRGPRPGPYEQYF; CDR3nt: TGCACCAGCAGCCAAGATTTCAGGGGTCCAAGGCCCGGCCCCTACGAGCAGTACTTC
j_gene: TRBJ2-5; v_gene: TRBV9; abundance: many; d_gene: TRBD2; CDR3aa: CASSVADGGAAETQYF; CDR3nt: TGTGCCAGCAGCGTAGCTGACGGGGGGGCCGCAGAGACCCAGTACTTC
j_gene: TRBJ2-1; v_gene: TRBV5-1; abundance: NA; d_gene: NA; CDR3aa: CASSRDTYNEQFF; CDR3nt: TGCGCCAGCAGCCGCGACACCTACAATGAGCAGTTCTTC
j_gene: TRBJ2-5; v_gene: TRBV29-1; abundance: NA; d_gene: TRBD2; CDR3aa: CSGLAGGETQYF; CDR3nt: TGCAGCGGGCTAGCGGGAGGAGAGACCCAGTACTTC
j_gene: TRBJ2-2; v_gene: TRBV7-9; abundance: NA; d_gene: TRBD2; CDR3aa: CASSLGLAGGLTGELFF; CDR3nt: TGTGCCAGCAGCTTAGGACTAGCGGGAGGGCTGACCGGGGAGCTGTTTTTT
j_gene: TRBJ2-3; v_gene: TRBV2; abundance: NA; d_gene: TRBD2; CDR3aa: CASSGGVLSGGHTSTDTQYF; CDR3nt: TGTGCCAGCAGTGGCGGGGTACTAAGCGGGGGGCACACTAGCACAGATACGCAGTATTTT
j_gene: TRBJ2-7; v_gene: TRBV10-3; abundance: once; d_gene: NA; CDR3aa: CAIREGGTGQQYF; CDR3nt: TGTGCCATCAGGGAGGGGGGAACGGGACAGCAGTACTTC
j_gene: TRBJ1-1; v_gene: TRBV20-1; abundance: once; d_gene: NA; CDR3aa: CSASVPGQDTEAFF; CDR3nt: TGCAGTGCGAGTGTACCGGGTCAGGACACTGAAGCTTTCTTT
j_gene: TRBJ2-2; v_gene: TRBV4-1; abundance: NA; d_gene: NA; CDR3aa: CASSQTRATPGGELFF; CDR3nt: TGCGCCAGCAGCCAAACCCGGGCTACCCCTGGGGGGGAGCTGTTTTTT
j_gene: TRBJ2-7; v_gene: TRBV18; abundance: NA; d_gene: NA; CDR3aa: CASSPQGQLGPYEQYF; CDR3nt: TGTGCCAGCTCACCCCAAGGACAATTAGGGCCCTACGAGCAGTACTTC
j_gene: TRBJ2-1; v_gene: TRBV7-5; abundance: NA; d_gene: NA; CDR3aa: CARSLGLPGEQFF; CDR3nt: TGTGCCAGAAGCTTAGGTCTACCAGGTGAGCAGTTCTTC
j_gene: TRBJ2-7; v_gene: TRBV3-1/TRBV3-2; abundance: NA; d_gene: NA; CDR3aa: CASSQDGRGDYEQYF; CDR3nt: TGTGCCAGCAGCCAAGATGGCAGGGGGGATTACGAGCAGTACTTC
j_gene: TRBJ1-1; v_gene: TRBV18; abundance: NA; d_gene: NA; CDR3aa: CASSVHPLTANTEAFF; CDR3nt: TGTGCCAGCTCGGTCCATCCCCTGACGGCGAACACTGAAGCTTTCTTT
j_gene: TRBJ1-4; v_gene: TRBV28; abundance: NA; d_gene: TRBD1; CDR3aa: CASTPGQGNNEKLFF; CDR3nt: TGTGCCAGCACTCCGGGACAGGGTAATAATGAAAAACTGTTTTTT
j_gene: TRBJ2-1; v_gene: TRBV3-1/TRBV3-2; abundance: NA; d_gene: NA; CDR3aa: CASSQGVNNEQFF; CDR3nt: TGTGCCAGCAGCCAAGGAGTCAACAATGAGCAGTTCTTC
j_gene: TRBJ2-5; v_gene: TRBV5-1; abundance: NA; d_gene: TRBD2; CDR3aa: CASSPTLAGGQETQYF; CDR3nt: TGCGCCAGCAGCCCAACACTAGCGGGAGGCCAGGAGACCCAGTACTTC
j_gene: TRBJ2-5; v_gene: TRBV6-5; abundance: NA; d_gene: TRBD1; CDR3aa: CAGTRQGGETQYF; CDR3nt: TGTGCCGGGACTCGACAGGGGGGAGAGACCCAGTACTTC
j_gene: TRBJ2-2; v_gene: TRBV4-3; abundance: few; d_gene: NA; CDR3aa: CASSQELGTGELFF; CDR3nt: TGCGCCAGCAGCCAAGAGTTGGGCACCGGGGAGCTGTTTTTT
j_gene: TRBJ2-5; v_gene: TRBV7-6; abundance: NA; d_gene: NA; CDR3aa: CASSSGSWETQYF; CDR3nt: TGTGCCAGCAGCTCCGGATCATGGGAGACCCAGTACTTC
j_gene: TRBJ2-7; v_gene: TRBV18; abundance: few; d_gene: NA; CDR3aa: CASSPPEGTYEQYF; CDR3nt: TGTGCCAGCTCACCCCCGGAAGGGACCTACGAGCAGTACTTC
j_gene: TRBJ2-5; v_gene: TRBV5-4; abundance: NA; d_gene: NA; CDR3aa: CASSPPGLTQETQYF; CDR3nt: TGTGCCAGCAGCCCTCCGGGACTCACGCAAGAGACCCAGTACTTC
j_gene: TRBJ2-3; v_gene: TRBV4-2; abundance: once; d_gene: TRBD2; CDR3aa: CASSWTSGSLADTQYF; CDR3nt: TGTGCCAGCAGTTGGACTAGCGGGAGTCTAGCAGATACGCAGTATTTT
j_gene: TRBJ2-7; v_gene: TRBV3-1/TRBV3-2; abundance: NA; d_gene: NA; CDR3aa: CASSPRTARTYEQYF; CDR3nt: TGTGCCAGCAGCCCCAGGACTGCCAGGACCTACGAGCAGTACTTC
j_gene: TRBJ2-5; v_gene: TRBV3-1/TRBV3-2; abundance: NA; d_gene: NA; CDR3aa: CASSGRGQETQYF; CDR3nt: TGTGCCAGCAGCGGGCGAGGGCAAGAGACCCAGTACTTC
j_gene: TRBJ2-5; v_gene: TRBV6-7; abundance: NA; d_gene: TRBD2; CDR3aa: CASRSTSGGQETQYF; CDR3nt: TGTGCCAGCAGGTCGACTAGCGGGGGGCAAGAGACCCAGTACTTC
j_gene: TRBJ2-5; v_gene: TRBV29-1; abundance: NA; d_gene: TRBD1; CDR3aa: CSVGRTGSNQETQYF; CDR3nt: TGCAGCGTTGGCCGGACAGGGTCTAACCAAGAGACCCAGTACTTC
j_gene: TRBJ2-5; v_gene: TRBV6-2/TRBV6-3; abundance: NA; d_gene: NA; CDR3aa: CASSYNRNQETQYF; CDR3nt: TGTGCCAGCAGTTACAACAGGAACCAAGAGACCCAGTACTTC
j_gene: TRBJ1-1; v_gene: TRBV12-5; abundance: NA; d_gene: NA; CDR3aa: CASALFRTQSAEAFF; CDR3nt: TGTGCTAGTGCCCTTTTTCGGACCCAGAGCGCTGAAGCTTTCTTT
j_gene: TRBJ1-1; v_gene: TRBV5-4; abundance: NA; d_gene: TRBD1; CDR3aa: CASSTKTGEETEAFF; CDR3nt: TGTGCCAGCAGCACTAAAACAGGGGAGGAAACTGAAGCTTTCTTT
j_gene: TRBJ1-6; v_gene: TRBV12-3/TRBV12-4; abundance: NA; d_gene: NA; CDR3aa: CASTPGEPPLHF; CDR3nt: TGTGCCAGCACCCCAGGGGAGCCACCCCTCCACTTT
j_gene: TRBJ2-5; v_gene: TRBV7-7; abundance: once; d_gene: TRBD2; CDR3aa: CASSPDSGRKETQYF; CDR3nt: TGTGCTAGCAGCCCGGATAGCGGGAGAAAAGAGACCCAGTACTTC
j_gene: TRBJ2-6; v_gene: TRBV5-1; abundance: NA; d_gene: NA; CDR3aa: CASSFQGGVWGANVLTF; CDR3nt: TGCGCCAGCAGCTTTCAGGGTGGAGTGTGGGGGGCCAACGTCCTGACTTTC
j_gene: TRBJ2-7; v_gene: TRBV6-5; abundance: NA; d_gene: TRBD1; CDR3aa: CASSRQGIYEQYF; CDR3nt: TGTGCCAGCAGCCGACAGGGCATCTACGAGCAGTACTTC
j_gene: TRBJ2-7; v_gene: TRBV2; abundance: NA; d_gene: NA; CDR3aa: CASSETGFSYEQYF; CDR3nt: TGTGCCAGCAGTGAAACAGGGTTCTCCTACGAGCAGTACTTC
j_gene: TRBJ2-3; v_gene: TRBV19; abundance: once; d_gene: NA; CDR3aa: CASTPSGGFTDTQYF; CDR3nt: TGTGCCAGTACCCCCAGTGGGGGCTTCACAGATACGCAGTATTTT
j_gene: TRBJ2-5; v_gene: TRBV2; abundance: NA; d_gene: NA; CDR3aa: CASLGETGRKTQYF; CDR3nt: TGTGCCAGCCTGGGGGAGACGGGGAGGAAGACCCAGTACTTC
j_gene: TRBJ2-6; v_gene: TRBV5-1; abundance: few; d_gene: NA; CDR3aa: CASSLGAITGANVLTF; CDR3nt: TGCGCCAGCAGCTTGGGGGCCATAACTGGGGCCAACGTCCTGACTTTC
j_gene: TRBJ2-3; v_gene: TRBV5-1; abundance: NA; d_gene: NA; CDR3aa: CASSLRGVTDTQYF; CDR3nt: TGCGCCAGCAGCTTAAGGGGGGTCACAGATACGCAGTATTTT
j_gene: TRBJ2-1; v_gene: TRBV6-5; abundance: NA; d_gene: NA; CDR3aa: CASGRRVMSYNEQFF; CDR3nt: TGTGCCAGCGGCCGCAGGGTAATGTCCTACAATGAGCAGTTCTTC